The present TCR beta chain was sequenced within a study of blood T cell repertoires in COVID-19. Overall study context: The United States, Italy and Spain supplied acute and convalescent COVID-19 samples.

Original processing methods: Using reference gene primer amplification, nucleated cell counts were estimated. Only in-frame clones appear in the TCRdb table, and some are missing; sequencing was by immunoSEQ multiplex PCR. Clone size and V and J calls were adopted from that table, with D and trimming inferred from the DNA. The data contain 25,000 to 30,000 clones, roughly 89% of them singletons. J lost 1 base, V lost 2 bases, and 5 bases had no gene match. CDR3 length: 16 amino acids. The germline gives CDR1 KGHSH, CDR2 LQKENI. The TCR originated in a human donor in a cohort sampled during active COVID-19. The gene calls are TRBV18 and TRBJ2-5; 9 bases are shared with TRBD1. Sequenced material: peripheral blood. Written as DNA, the CDR3 is TGTGCCAGCTCACCAGGGGACAGGGCTATCCAAGAGACCCAGTACTTC. Translated, it gives CASSPGDRAIQETQYF.